These 4 T cell receptor beta chains share one sample of origin, sequenced in a study of shared clonotypes between healthy human individuals. Selected positively for CCR7 and CD45RO-negative, naive CD8 cells excluded terminally differentiated effector memory CD45RA+ cells. Libraries were prepared by immunoSEQ multiplex PCR; TCRdb keeps only in-frame clonotypes and omits some of them. Among around 640,000 clones listed, approximately 96% were seen once. Sequencing input: naive CD8+ T cells sorted from blood. The origin of the receptors is a woman in her 30s in good health.

The J gene is TRBJ2-1, the V gene TRBV2; TRBD2 matches at 13 bases. The CDR3 consists of 19 residues. Germline V gene sequence: CDR1 SNHLY, CDR2 FYNNEI. After removal of 5 bases from V and 8 bases from J, the junction contained 18 bases not matched to a gene. CDR3 sequence: CASSPRTSGSLGFGHEQFF. Here the CDR3 DNA reads TGTGCCAGCAGTCCTCGGACTAGCGGGAGTTTGGGGTTCGGGCATGAGCAGTTCTTC. The full variable domain, completed using reference TRBV2 and TRBJ2-1, is EPEVTQTPSHQVTQMGQEVILRCVPISNHLYFYWYRQILGQKVEFLVSFYNNEISEKSEIFDDQFSVERPDGSNFTLKIRSTKLEDSAMYFCASSPRTSGSLGFGHEQFFGPGTRLTVL.

The chain employs TRBV25-1 and TRBJ2-5, with D unresolved. From germline, CDR1 is MGHDK and CDR2 SYGVNS. The CDR3 length is 14 residues. The germline V and J ends were trimmed by 0 bases and 0 bases, with 5 bases remaining between them. DNA for the CDR3: TGTGCCAGCAGTGAATATCAGTACCAAGAGACCCAGTACTTC. The encoded protein is CASSEYQYQETQYF.

The J gene is TRBJ2-7, the V gene TRBV5-6; D uncertain. The V gene lost 3 bases and the J gene lost 0 bases, with 7 bases spanning the gap. Germline CDR1 and CDR2: SGHDT and YYEEEE. The CDR3 runs 13 residues. This chain's CDR3 is CASSYSSSYEQYF. CDR3 bases: TGTGCCAGCAGCTACTCTAGCTCCTACGAGCAGTACTTC.

The rearrangement joins TRBV14 to TRBJ2-7, with 11 positions matching TRBD2. This CDR3 has 15 amino acids. The germline gives CDR1 SGHDN, CDR2 FVKESK. V was pared by 4 bases and J by 2 bases, with 4 bases of the junction left unmatched. The chain's CDR3 is CASSPLTSGAYEQYF. As DNA, the CDR3 is TGTGCCAGCAGCCCTCTGACTAGCGGGGCCTACGAGCAGTACTTC.